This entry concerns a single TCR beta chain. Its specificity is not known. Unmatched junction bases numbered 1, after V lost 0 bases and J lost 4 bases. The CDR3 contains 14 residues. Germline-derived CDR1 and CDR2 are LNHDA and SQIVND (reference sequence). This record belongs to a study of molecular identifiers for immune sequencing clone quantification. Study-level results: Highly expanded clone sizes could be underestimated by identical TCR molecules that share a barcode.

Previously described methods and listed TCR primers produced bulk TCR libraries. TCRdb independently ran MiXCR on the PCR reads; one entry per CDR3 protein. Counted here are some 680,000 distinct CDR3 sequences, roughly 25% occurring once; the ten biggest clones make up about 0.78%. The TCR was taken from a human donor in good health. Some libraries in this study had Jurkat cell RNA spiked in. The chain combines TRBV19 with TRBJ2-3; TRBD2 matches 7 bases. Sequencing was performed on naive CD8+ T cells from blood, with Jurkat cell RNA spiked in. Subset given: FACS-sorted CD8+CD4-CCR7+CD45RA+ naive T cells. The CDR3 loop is CASSIDGGADTQYF. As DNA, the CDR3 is TGTGCCAGTAGTATAGATGGGGGGGCAGATACGCAGTATTTT.